This T cell receptor (beta chain) stems from a study of blood T cell repertoires in COVID-19. Study-wide background: T cells, B-cell-depleted T cells, or PBMCs provided the cDNA or gDNA that served as material.

Assay: immunoSEQ multiplex PCR; the TCRdb copy retains only in-frame clones and omits some. The table lists about 240,000 clones, approximately 86% of them singletons. This clone has just one count. This CDR3 has 15 amino acids. The trim removed 0 bases at V and 6 bases at J, leaving 6 bases unmatched. Germline CDR1 is SGHAT and CDR2 is FQNNGV. Study members were between roughly 18 and 100 years old and lived in some 26 US regions. Participants had their cohort set by participant-reported clinical history. The source is a woman in her twenties or thirties with acute COVID-19. V and J are TRBV11-2 and TRBJ1-1; 8 bases agree with TRBD1. Input material: PBMCs or T cells enriched from blood (not recorded which). CDR3 nucleotide sequence: TGTGCCAGCAGCTTAGATCTTTCAGGGGGCGCTGAAGCTTTCTTT. Amino acids: CASSLDLSGGAEAFF.